Each of the 4 T cell receptor beta chains below was sequenced from the same sample in a study of T cell repertoires in cytomegalovirus infection. Via MiXCR, TCRdb re-called the reads, giving one row per CDR3 protein. The repertoire holds roughly 500,000 distinct CDR3 sequences, roughly a third seen once, with under 20% in the top ten. No antigen is known for these receptors. The material sequenced was cultured PBMCs, taken from culture after CMV antigen stimulation. The origin of the receptors is a human donor in good health (CMV status not recorded). Some clones in this sample may be carry-over from other donors' samples.

This clonotype has more than one count but fewer than ten. This chain uses TRBV7-9 with TRBJ1-4; D gene unclear. This CDR3 comprises 15 residues. Germline V CDR1 and CDR2: SEHNR, FQNEAQ (reference sequence). V was shortened by 1 base and J by 3 bases, with 9 bases between the two germline ends. CDR3 amino acids: CASSLVAGSNEKLFF. CDR3 nucleotide sequence: TGTGCCAGCAGCTTAGTCGCAGGCTCTAATGAAAAACTGTTTTTT.

This clonotype has more than one count but fewer than ten. The chain joins TRBV7-2 to TRBJ2-5, with 11 bases aligning to TRBD1. V gave up 5 bases and J gave up 5 bases; unmatched junction bases: 7. Germline assignment: CDR1 SGHTA and CDR2 FQGNSA. The CDR3 totals 15 residues. This chain's CDR3 is CASSAGQGAGETQYF. CDR3 nucleotides: TGTGCCAGCAGCGCCGGACAGGGGGCGGGGGAGACCCAGTACTTC.

DNA of the CDR3: TGTGCCATCAGCCCCATAGCGGGAGTCGACACCGGGGAGCTGTTTTTT. Its protein product is CAISPIAGVDTGELFF. The chain links TRBV27 to TRBJ2-2; the match to TRBD2 covers 9 bases. The CDR3 totals 16 residues. Germline lookup yields CDR1 MNHEY and CDR2 SMNVEV (reference sequence). Losses at the gene ends were 10 bases for V and 3 bases for J; bases not matched to a gene: 12.

This clonotype was observed a handful of times. The DNA of the CDR3 is TGTGCCAGCAGCTTAGTTACAGGCGACAAGGGCTACACCTTC. Protein product: CASSLVTGDKGYTF. The rearrangement joins TRBV7-9 to TRBJ1-2, with D possibly being TRBD1 (5 bases). Germline V gene lookup returns CDR1 SEHNR and CDR2 FQNEAQ (reference sequence). The length of the CDR3 is 14 residues. V gave up 1 base and J gave up 8 bases, with 14 bases separating them. Full variable domain (rest looked up from reference TRBV7-9 and TRBJ1-2): DTGVSQNPRHKITKRGQNVTFRCDPISEHNRLYWYRQTLGQGPEFLTYFQNEAQLEKSRLLSDRFSAERPKGSFSTLEIQRTEQGDSAMYLCASSLVTGDKGYTFGSGTRLTVV.